The 22 T cell receptor beta chains presented below share a single source sample, sequenced in a study of human T cells and chemical hapten exposure. Regarding time point: patch test 2, 6 weeks after DPC sensitization. The treatment denotes: therapeutic diphenylcyclopropenone sensitization with weekly scalp DPC. TCRdb recomputed calls from the RACE reads with MiXCR, one row per CDR3 protein. Seen here are 84,000 or so distinct CDR3 sequences, 10% observed once, and the top ten hold 2% to 2.5%. Sequences were derived from whole blood, sampled in connection with sensitization to the hapten diphenylcyclopropenone (DPC). The source is a woman younger than 45 with alopecia areata. Some clones in this sample may be carry-over from other donors' samples.

In this sample, this clonotype turned up a few times. The chain has TRBV28 and TRBJ1-1, with 10 bases matching TRBD1. Germline CDR1 and CDR2: MDHEN and SYDVKM. The CDR3 is 15 amino acids. V trimming: 7 bases; J trimming: 4 bases; junction bases outside the gene matches: 9. The CDR3 is CASNKPGQGFTEAFF. In DNA form, the CDR3 reads TGTGCCAGCAACAAACCGGGACAGGGGTTCACTGAAGCTTTCTTT.

This clonotype was seen repeatedly, ten times or more. V and J are TRBV28 and TRBJ1-6; tentatively, D is TRBD1 (5 bases). The CDR3 spans 12 residues. In germline, CDR1 is MDHEN, CDR2 SYDVKM. V gave up 2 bases and J gave up 12 bases, with 8 bases separating them. CDR3 sequence reads: CASSLQGRPLHF. CDR3 nucleotide sequence: TGTGCCAGCAGTTTACAGGGAAGACCCCTCCACTTT.

This clonotype was picked up a small number of times. A read error may be the cause here, since a much bigger clone is one base away. This chain links TRBV6-2 or TRBV6-3 with TRBJ1-1, with a tentative D call TRBD1 (5 bases). The CDR3 consists of 12 residues. Germline values: CDR1 MNHEY, CDR2 SVGEGT. CDR3 DNA sequence: TGTGCCAGCAGTTACGGGGCTAGTGAAGCTATCTTT. This translates into CASSYGASEAIF.

The rearrangement joins TRBV28 to TRBJ2-1, with TRBD2 matching 9 bases. The CDR3 is made up of 14 amino acids. CDR1 and CDR2 (germline): MDHEN, SYDVKM. Trimming at V came to 5 bases and at J to 6 bases, leaving 5 bases not matched to a gene. The CDR3 here is CASSQGLAGNEQFF. The DNA of the CDR3 is TGTGCCAGCAGTCAGGGACTAGCTGGCAATGAGCAGTTCTTC.

This clonotype was detected ten times or more. The genes are TRBV6-5 and TRBJ2-7, with D perhaps TRBD2 (5 bases). Deletions cut 2 bases from V and 3 bases from J, with 14 bases between. Germline CDR1 and CDR2: MNHEY and SVGAGI. The CDR3 spans 15 residues. Here the CDR3 DNA reads TGTGCCAGCAGTTACGGAGAGGGATCCATCTACGAGCAGTACTTC. Translating gives CASSYGEGSIYEQYF.

This clonotype came up many times. The chain links TRBV23-1 to TRBJ2-3; 14 bases align to TRBD2. TRBV23-1 is flagged as an ORF with uncertain function. This CDR3 has 18 residues. V shed 6 bases, J shed 1 base, and the junction held 9 bases outside the gene matches. CDR3 coding DNA: TGCGCCAGCAGGGGACTAGCGGGAGATAAATGTGGCACAGATACGCAGTATTTT. This sequence encodes CASRGLAGDKCGTDTQYF.

This chain uses TRBV7-8 with TRBJ1-1; D unresolved. V shed 5 bases and J shed 1 base, with 8 bases lying between them. The CDR3 sequence is 13 residues long. CDR1 is SGHVS and CDR2 is FQNEAQ in the germline V gene. The CDR3 region has the DNA TGTGCCAGCAGCCCCAACGGGAACACTGAAGCTTTCTTT. This translates into CASSPNGNTEAFF.

This clonotype was counted ten times or more. The chain is built from TRBV25-1 and TRBJ2-3; D gene uncertain. V was trimmed by 8 bases and J by 5 bases, leaving 5 bases between them. The CDR3 is made up of 10 amino acids. Per the germline V gene, CDR1 is MGHDK and CDR2 is SYGVNS. CDR3 DNA: TGTGCCAGCCGCTTAGATACGCAGTATTTT. It codes for CASRLDTQYF.

Concerning this clonotype: At one of its ends the junction is not consistent with the germline gene, which may arise from a read error. This chain links TRBV12-3 or TRBV12-4 with TRBJ2-1, with 8 bases identical to TRBD2. The CDR3 consists of 14 residues. CDR3 in amino acids: CASSEFGTSRPRLF. The DNA for the CDR3 is TGTGCCAGCAGTGAGTTCGGGACTAGTAGGCCGAGGCTCTTC.

Many counts were recorded for this clonotype. This sequence joins TRBV18 and TRBJ2-1; D may be TRBD2 (6 bases). There are 14 residues in the CDR3. Trimming left V 1 base short and J 9 bases short, with 13 bases between. CDR1 and CDR2 from the germline V gene are KGHSH and LQKENI. The DNA of the CDR3 is TGTGCCAGCTCACCACTAGCGGAAGGCGGTGAGCAGTTCTTC. This gives the protein CASSPLAEGGEQFF.

The table lists this clonotype with many counts. The chain is built from TRBV7-2 and TRBJ2-5; possibly TRBD1 or TRBD2 for D (5 bases each). The germline V gene has CDR1 SGHTA and CDR2 FQGNSA. CDR3 length: 15 amino acids. Trimming removed 1 base at V and 1 base at J, with 10 bases between. The DNA of the CDR3 is TGTGCCAGCAGCTTAGGACCGGGGCGCCAAGAGACCCAGTACTTC. Amino acid sequence: CASSLGPGRQETQYF.

There are many counts of this clonotype. As DNA, the CDR3 is TGTGCCAGCAGCGGACAGGAGAACTATGGCTACACCTTC. This codes for CASSGQENYGYTF. V usage is TRBV2 and J usage is TRBJ1-2, with 7 positions matching TRBD1. This CDR3 has 13 amino acids. The germline V gene has CDR1 SNHLY and CDR2 FYNNEI. J was trimmed by 2 bases and V by 6 bases; bases with no gene match: 3. The full variable domain, with the rest looked up from reference TRBV2 and TRBJ1-2, is EPEVTQTPSHQVTQMGQEVILRCVPISNHLYFYWYRQILGQKVEFLVSFYNNEISEKSEIFDDQFSVERPDGSNFTLKIRSTKLEDSAMYFCASSGQENYGYTFGSGTRLTVV.

This rearrangement joins TRBV27 to TRBJ2-7, with 9 bases aligning to TRBD2. Trimming cost V 7 bases and J 2 bases; bases outside gene matches: 3. The CDR3 is made up of 13 amino acids. CDR1 and CDR2 from the germline V gene are MNHEY and SMNVEV (reference sequence). CDR3 loop: CASKGLATYEQYF. The CDR3 DNA follows: TGTGCCAGCAAGGGACTAGCCACCTACGAGCAGTACTTC.

This clonotype has ten or more counts. The J gene is TRBJ2-1, the V gene TRBV18; D is unresolved. CDR1 and CDR2 (germline): KGHSH, LQKENI. The CDR3 is 14 amino acids. The germline V and J ends were trimmed by 2 bases and 5 bases, with 10 bases remaining between them. CDR3 in amino acids: CASSPREGNNEQFF. DNA of the CDR3: TGTGCCAGCTCACCAAGGGAAGGCAACAATGAGCAGTTCTTC.

This clonotype was counted a few times. The chain employs TRBV20-1 and TRBJ1-1; D is uncertain. In germline, CDR1 is DFQATT, CDR2 SNEGSKA (reference sequence). CDR3 length: 12 amino acids. V lost 2 bases to trimming and J lost 0 bases, with 4 bases between them. The CDR3 DNA follows: TGCAGTGCTAGAAGAGTGAACACTGAAGCTTTCTTT. Translating it yields CSARRVNTEAFF.

At least ten counts were recorded for this clonotype. The chain recombines TRBV20-1 with TRBJ2-3; D tentatively fits TRBD1 or TRBD2 (6 bases each). Germline V CDR1 and CDR2: DFQATT, SNEGSKA (reference sequence). V lost 3 bases to trimming and J lost 2 bases, with 12 bases between them. The CDR3 length is 14 residues. CDR3 nucleotide sequence: TGCAGTGCTAGGGAAAGGGGGGCCACAGATACGCAGTATTTT. Its translation is CSARERGATDTQYF.

This clonotype was counted only a few times. This chain joins TRBV4-3 and TRBJ1-5; D ambiguous. This CDR3 has 17 amino acids. Germline-derived CDR1 and CDR2 are LGHNA and YSLEER. Trimming cost V 0 bases and J 2 bases, with 14 bases left between them. CDR3 amino acids: CASSQDLIPRGNQPQHF. CDR3 DNA: TGCGCCAGCAGCCAAGATCTGATCCCTAGAGGCAATCAGCCCCAGCATTTT.

This clonotype appeared a few times. The chain employs TRBV29-1 and TRBJ2-3; D remains unclear. Trimming shortened V by 3 bases and J by 2 bases, and 3 bases separated the two germline ends. The CDR3 totals 11 residues. The germline V gene encodes CDR1 SQVTM and CDR2 ANQGSEA. CDR3 sequence reads: CSVEYTDTQYF. The CDR3 DNA reads as TGCAGCGTTGAGTACACAGATACGCAGTATTTT.

The rearrangement joins TRBV2 to TRBJ1-6; 7 positions match TRBD1. Germline CDR1 is SNHLY and CDR2 is FYNNEI. The CDR3 sequence is 16 residues long. V shed 6 bases, J shed 9 bases, and the junction held 14 bases outside the gene matches. The CDR3 DNA sequence: TGTGCCAGCAGCCGCCCAGCGGGACAGAGTTTTTCACCCCTCCACTTT. It specifies CASSRPAGQSFSPLHF.

The chain employs TRBV29-1 and TRBJ1-5; TRBD1 is a possible D gene (5 bases). Between the trimmed V and J ends, which lost 6 bases and 2 bases, there was a span of 11 bases. Germline values: CDR1 SQVTM, CDR2 ANQGSEA. The length of the CDR3 is 13 residues. The CDR3, as DNA: TGCAGCGTCCAAGTAGGGGGCAATCAGCCCCAGCATTTT. This sequence encodes CSVQVGGNQPQHF.

V usage is TRBV5-1 and J usage is TRBJ2-2; D not certain. CDR3 size: 12 residues. The V end was cut by 6 bases, the J end by 8 bases, with 11 bases between. The germline gives CDR1 SGHRS, CDR2 YFSETQ. CDR3 residues: CASTLSGGELFF. In DNA form, the CDR3 reads TGCGCCAGCACCCTGTCTGGGGGGGAGCTGTTTTTT.

This clonotype was observed a handful of times. V gene TRBV11-3 combines with J gene TRBJ2-1; 12 nucleotides match TRBD2. The CDR3 totals 15 residues. Losses at the gene ends were 4 bases for V and 8 bases for J; bases not matched to a gene: 6. Germline V gene data show CDR1 as SGHNT and CDR2 as YENEEA. This chain's CDR3 is CASSSGLAGIDEQFF. CDR3 bases: TGTGCCAGCAGCTCCGGACTAGCGGGGATCGATGAGCAGTTCTTC.